This T cell receptor (beta chain) appears in the sequencing data of a study of T cell repertoires in cytomegalovirus infection. Overall study: TCR beta signatures that were public indicated CMV infection and matching HLA type. Study-level results: The study found HLA-C-restricted CMV-specific TCR beta clonotypes dominating the ex vivo response.

TCRdb re-called the reads through MiXCR, storing one row per CDR3 protein. The data contain around 530,000 distinct CDR3 sequences, around 27% of them singletons. The CDR3 consists of 11 residues. V was trimmed by 5 bases and J by 16 bases, leaving 15 bases between them. Germline V gene data show CDR1 as SGHTA and CDR2 as FQGNSA. In its sample, this clonotype was seen a few times. What it binds is not known. The sequenced material came from PBMCs. This chain uses TRBV7-2 with TRBJ2-1; D assignment may be TRBD1 or TRBD2 (5 bases each). This clonotype was obtained from a human donor in good health (CMV status not recorded). Some clones in this sample may be carry-over from other donors' samples. DNA for the CDR3: TGTGCCAGCAGCGGGGGTTTGGTCCAATTCTTC. Its translation: CASSGGLVQFF.